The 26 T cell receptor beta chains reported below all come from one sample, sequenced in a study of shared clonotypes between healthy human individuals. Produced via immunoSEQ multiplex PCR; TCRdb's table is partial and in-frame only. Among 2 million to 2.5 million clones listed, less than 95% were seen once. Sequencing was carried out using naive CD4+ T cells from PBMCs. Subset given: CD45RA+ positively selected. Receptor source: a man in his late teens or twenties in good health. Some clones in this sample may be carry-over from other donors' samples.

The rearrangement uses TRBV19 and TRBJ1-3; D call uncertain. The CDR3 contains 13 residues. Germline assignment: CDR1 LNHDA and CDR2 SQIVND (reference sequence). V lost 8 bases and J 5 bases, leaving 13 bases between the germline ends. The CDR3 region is CASAPGLRNTIYF. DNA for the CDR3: TGTGCCAGTGCGCCCGGGTTACGAAACACCATATATTTT.

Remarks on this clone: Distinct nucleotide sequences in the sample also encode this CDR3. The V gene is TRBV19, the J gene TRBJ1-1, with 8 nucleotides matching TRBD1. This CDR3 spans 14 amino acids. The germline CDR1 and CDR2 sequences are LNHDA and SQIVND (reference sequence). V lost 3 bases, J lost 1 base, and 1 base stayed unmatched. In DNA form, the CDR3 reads TGTGCCAGTAGTATGGACAGGGCGAACACTGAAGCTTTCTTT. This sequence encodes CASSMDRANTEAFF.

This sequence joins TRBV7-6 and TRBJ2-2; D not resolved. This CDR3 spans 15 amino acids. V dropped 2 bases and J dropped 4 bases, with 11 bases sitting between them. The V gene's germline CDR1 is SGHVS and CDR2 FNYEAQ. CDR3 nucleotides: TGTGCCAGCAGCTTAACGTCTGGGGTCACCGGGGAGCTGTTTTTT. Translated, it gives CASSLTSGVTGELFF. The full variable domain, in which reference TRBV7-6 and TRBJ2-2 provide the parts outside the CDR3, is GAGVSQSPRYKVTKRGQDVALRCDPISGHVSLYWYRQALGQGPEFLTYFNYEAQQDKSGLPNDRFSAERPEGSISTLTIQRTEQRDSAMYRCASSLTSGVTGELFFGEGSRLTVL.

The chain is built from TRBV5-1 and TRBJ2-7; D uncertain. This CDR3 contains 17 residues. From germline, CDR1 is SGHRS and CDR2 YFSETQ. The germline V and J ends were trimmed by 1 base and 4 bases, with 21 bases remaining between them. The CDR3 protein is CASSLFTAEVLPYEQYF. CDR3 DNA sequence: TGCGCCAGCAGCTTGTTCACAGCAGAGGTGCTCCCGTACGAGCAGTACTTC.

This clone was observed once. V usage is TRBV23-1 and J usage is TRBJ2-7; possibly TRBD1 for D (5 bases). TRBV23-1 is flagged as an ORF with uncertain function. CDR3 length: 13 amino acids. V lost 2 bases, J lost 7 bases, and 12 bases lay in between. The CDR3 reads CASSQGQGEEQYF. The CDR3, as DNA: TGCGCCAGCAGTCAAGGGCAGGGTGAAGAGCAGTACTTC.

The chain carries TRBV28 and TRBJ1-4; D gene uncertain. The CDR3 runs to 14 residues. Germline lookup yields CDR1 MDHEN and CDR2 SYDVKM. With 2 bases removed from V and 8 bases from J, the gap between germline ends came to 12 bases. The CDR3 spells CASSLLGSREKLFF. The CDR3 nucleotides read TGTGCCAGCAGTTTACTGGGGAGTAGGGAAAAACTGTTTTTT.

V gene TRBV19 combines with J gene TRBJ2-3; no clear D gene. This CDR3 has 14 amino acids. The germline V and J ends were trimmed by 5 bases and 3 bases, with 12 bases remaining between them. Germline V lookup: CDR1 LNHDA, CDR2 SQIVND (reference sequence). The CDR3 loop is CASSPSLRTDTQYF. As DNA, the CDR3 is TGTGCCAGTAGTCCCTCCTTGAGAACAGATACGCAGTATTTT.

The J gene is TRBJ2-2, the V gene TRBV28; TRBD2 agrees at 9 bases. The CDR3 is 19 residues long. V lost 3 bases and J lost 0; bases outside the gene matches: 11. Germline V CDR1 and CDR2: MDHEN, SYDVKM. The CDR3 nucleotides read TGTGCCAGCAGTTTTCGGTGGAGCGGGAGGCCCGCGAACACCGGGGAGCTGTTTTTT. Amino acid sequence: CASSFRWSGRPANTGELFF.

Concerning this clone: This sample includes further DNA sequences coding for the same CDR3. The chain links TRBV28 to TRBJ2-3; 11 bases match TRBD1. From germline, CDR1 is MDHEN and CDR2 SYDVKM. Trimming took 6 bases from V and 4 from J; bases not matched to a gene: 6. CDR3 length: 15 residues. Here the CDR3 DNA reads TGTGCCAGCAGCCCGCCGGGACAGGGGGCAGATACGCAGTATTTT. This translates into CASSPPGQGADTQYF.

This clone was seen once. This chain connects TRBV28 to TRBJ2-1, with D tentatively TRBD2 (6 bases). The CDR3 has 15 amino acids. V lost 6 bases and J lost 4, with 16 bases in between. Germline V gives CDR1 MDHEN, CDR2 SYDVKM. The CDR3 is CASSPLASLYNEQFF. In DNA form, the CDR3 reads TGTGCCAGCAGCCCTCTAGCGAGTTTATACAATGAGCAGTTCTTC.

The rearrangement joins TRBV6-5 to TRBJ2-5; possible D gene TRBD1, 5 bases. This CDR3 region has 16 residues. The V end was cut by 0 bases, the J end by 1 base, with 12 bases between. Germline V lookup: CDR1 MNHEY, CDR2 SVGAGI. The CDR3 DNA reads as TGTGCCAGCAGTTACTCGAATTGGGGCAGCCAAGAGACCCAGTACTTC. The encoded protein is CASSYSNWGSQETQYF.

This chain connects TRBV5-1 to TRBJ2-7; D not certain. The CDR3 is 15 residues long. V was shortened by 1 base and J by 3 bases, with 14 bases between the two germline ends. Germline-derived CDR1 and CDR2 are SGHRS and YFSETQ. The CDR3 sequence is CASSLYSDRNYEQYF. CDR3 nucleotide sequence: TGCGCCAGCAGCTTGTATTCGGATCGCAACTACGAGCAGTACTTC.

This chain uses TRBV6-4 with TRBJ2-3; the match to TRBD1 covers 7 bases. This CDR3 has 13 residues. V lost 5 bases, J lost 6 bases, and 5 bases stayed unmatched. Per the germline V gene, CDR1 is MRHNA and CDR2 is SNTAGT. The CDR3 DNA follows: TGTGCCAGCAGTATGACAGGGACCGATACGCAGTATTTT. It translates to CASSMTGTDTQYF.

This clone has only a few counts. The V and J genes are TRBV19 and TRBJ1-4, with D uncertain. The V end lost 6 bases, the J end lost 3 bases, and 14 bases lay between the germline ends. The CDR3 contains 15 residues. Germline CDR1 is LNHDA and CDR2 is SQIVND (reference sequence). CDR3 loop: CASRVLWSANEKLFF. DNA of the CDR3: TGTGCCAGTAGGGTCTTGTGGAGCGCTAATGAAAAACTGTTTTTT.

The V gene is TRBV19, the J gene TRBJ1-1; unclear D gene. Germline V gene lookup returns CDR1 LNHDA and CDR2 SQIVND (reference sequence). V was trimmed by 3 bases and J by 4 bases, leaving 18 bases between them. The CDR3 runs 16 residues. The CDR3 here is CASSIWADLLITEAFF. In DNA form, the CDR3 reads TGTGCCAGTAGTATCTGGGCGGACCTATTGATCACTGAAGCTTTCTTT.

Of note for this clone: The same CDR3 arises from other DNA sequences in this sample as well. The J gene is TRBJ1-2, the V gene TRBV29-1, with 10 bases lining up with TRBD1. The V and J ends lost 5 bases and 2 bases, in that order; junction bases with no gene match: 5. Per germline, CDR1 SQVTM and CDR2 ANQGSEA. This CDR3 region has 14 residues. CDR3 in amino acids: CSVPGQGTNYGYTF. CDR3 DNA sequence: TGCAGCGTTCCGGGACAGGGGACAAACTATGGCTACACCTTC.

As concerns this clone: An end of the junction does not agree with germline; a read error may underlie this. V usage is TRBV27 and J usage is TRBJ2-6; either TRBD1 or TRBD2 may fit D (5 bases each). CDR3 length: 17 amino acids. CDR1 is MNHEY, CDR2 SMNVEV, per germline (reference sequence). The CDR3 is CASSLSPGALGANVLTF. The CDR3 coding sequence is TGTGCCAGCAGTCTATCTCCCGGGGCCTTGGGGGCCAACGTCCTGACTTTC.

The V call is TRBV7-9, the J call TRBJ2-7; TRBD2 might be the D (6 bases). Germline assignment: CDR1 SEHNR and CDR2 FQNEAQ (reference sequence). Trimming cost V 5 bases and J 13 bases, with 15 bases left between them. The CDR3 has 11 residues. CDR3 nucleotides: TGTGCCAGCAGCCGACTAGTTGAATTCTACTTC. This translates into CASSRLVEFYF.

The CDR3 nucleotides are TGTGCCAGCAGCTTGGGGATGAGGGTTACGCAGTATTTT. Its translation: CASSLGMRVTQYF. V usage is TRBV5-6 and J usage is TRBJ2-3, with D possibly TRBD2 on 5 matching bases. The CDR3 spans 13 residues. The germline V gene has CDR1 SGHDT and CDR2 YYEEEE. V was cut by 0 bases and J by 8 bases, with 10 bases left in between.

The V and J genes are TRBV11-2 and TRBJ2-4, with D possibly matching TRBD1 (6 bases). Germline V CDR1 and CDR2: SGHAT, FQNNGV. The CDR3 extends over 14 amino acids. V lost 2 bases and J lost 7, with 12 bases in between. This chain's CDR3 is CASSLTDRGNIQYF. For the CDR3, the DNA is TGTGCCAGCAGCTTAACAGATAGGGGGAACATTCAGTACTTC.

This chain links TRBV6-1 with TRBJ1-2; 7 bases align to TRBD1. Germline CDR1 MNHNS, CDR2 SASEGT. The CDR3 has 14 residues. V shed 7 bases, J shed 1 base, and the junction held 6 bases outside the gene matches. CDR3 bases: TGTGCCAGCAAGTACCGGGACAGTAACTATGGCTACACCTTC. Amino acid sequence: CASKYRDSNYGYTF.

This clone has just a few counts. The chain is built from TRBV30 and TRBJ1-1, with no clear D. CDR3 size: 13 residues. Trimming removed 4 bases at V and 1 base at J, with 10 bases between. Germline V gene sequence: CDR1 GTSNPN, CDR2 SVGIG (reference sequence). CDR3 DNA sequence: TGTGCCTGGACGTGGAGGACGAACACTGAAGCTTTCTTT. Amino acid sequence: CAWTWRTNTEAFF.

Here the CDR3 reads CASSPAPGGDEQFF. The CDR3 DNA reads TGCGCCAGCAGCCCCGCCCCCGGGGGGGATGAGCAGTTCTTC. The rearrangement uses TRBV4-1 and TRBJ2-1; 8 bases align to TRBD2. Germline V gene lookup returns CDR1 MGHRA and CDR2 YSYEKL. The CDR3 is made up of 14 amino acids. J gave up 8 bases and V 4 bases, and 7 bases lay outside the gene matches.

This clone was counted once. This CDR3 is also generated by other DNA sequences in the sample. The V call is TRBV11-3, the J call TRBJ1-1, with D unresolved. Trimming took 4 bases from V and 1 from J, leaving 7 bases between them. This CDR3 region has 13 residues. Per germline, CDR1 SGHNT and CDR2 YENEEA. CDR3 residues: CASSSGPNTEAFF. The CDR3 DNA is TGTGCCAGCAGCTCTGGACCGAACACTGAAGCTTTCTTT.

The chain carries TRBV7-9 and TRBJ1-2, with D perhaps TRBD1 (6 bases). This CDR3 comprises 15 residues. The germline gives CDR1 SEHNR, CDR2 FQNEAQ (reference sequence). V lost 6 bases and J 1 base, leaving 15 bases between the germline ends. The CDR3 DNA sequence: TGTGCCAGCAGACGAGAAGGGGGATATAACTATGGCTACACCTTC. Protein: CASRREGGYNYGYTF. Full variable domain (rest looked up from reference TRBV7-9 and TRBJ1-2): DTGVSQNPRHKITKRGQNVTFRCDPISEHNRLYWYRQTLGQGPEFLTYFQNEAQLEKSRLLSDRFSAERPKGSFSTLEIQRTEQGDSAMYLCASRREGGYNYGYTFGSGTRLTVV.

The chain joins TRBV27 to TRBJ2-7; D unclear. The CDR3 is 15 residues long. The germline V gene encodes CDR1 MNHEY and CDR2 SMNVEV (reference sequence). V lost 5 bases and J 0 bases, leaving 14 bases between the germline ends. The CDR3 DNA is TGTGCCAGCAGTGACCTGGCGGCTCACTCCTACGAGCAGTACTTC. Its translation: CASSDLAAHSYEQYF.